Below, 2 T cell receptor beta chains from the same sample are listed, as sequenced in a study of blood T cell repertoires in COVID-19. The data were produced by immunoSEQ multiplex PCR, yet TCRdb's version contains in-frame clones alone and is incomplete. The top ten hold about 9.3% of the sample, which has under 300,000 clones, around 88% seen once. Sequenced input: PBMCs or T cells enriched from blood (not recorded which). The receptors were sampled from a man aged 35-49 years who had recovered from COVID-19.

This chain joins TRBV27 and TRBJ2-1; 11 bases line up with TRBD2. The V and J ends lost 3 bases and 7 bases, in that order; junction bases with no gene match: 5. Germline V gene sequence: CDR1 MNHEY, CDR2 SMNVEV (reference sequence). The CDR3 loop spans 15 amino acids. The CDR3 loop is CASSLTSGDSNEQFF. In nucleotides, the CDR3 is TGTGCCAGCAGTTTGACTAGCGGGGATTCAAATGAGCAGTTCTTC.

The rearrangement joins TRBV29-1 to TRBJ1-2; TRBD1 is a possible D gene (5 bases). The CDR3 sequence is 11 residues long. Trimming took 8 bases from V and 8 from J, leaving 15 bases between them. Germline CDR1 reads SQVTM; CDR2 reads ANQGSEA. The CDR3 DNA is TGCAGCTCCTACCAGGGCTCCGGCTACACCTTC. Its translation is CSSYQGSGYTF.